A selection of T cell receptor beta chains follows, all from one sample in a study of blood T cell repertoires in COVID-19. The assay was immunoSEQ multiplex PCR, and TCRdb's table has in-frame clones only and misses some. The sample includes some 64,000 clones, 75% to 85% seen only once; the top ten take about 6%. The sequenced sample consisted of peripheral blood. These receptors were collected from a woman aged 55-70 years with acute or convalescent COVID-19. Both conserved end residues are part of each CDR3. The order of the fields is clone size, D gene, J gene, V gene, CDR3 protein, CDR3 DNA. The D gene is left open where the match is weak. Expanded clones are given a class, and other clones once, few, many or no size at all.

- | TRBD1 | TRBJ2-1 | TRBV6-5 | CASSYGTGLNEQFF | TGTGCCAGCAGTTACGGGACAGGGCTAAATGAGCAGTTCTTC
- | - | TRBJ1-5 | TRBV28 | CASSRTDNQPQHF | TGTGCCAGCAGTCGGACAGATAATCAGCCCCAGCATTTT
once | - | TRBJ2-7 | TRBV27 | CASSLQGLGSNEQYF | TGTGCCAGCAGTTTACAGGGTCTTGGCAGCAACGAGCAGTACTTC
few | - | TRBJ1-6 | TRBV27 | CASSFAPSSYNSPLHF | TGTGCCAGCAGTTTTGCCCCGAGCTCCTATAATTCACCCCTCCACTTT
- | TRBD1 | TRBJ1-2 | TRBV29-1 | CSVPRPLDRAGGYTF | TGCAGCGTTCCCCGCCCGCTAGACAGGGCAGGTGGCTACACCTTC
- | - | TRBJ1-5 | TRBV12-5 | CASGSMGGSYSNQPQHF | TGTGCTAGTGGTTCCATGGGAGGAAGTTATAGCAATCAGCCCCAGCATTTT
few | TRBD1 | TRBJ2-7 | TRBV6-5 | CASRRDSSSYEQYF | TGTGCCAGCAGACGGGACAGCAGCTCCTACGAGCAGTACTTC
- | - | TRBJ1-1 | TRBV7-8 | CASSLDPGRFEAFF | TGTGCCAGCAGCTTAGATCCGGGGAGATTTGAAGCTTTCTTT
- | - | TRBJ1-2 | TRBV3-1/TRBV3-2 | CASSQGSGNYGYTF | TGTGCCAGCAGCCAAGGATCAGGGAACTATGGCTACACCTTC
- | - | TRBJ1-1 | TRBV28 | CASSYDHLGGTEAFF | TGTGCCAGCAGCTACGACCATCTGGGGGGCACTGAAGCTTTCTTT
- | TRBD1 | TRBJ1-2 | TRBV2 | CASSGTGGLGSGYTF | TGTGCCAGCAGTGGGACAGGGGGATTGGGGAGTGGCTACACCTTC
- | - | TRBJ2-1 | TRBV15 | CATSPRAGSGEQFF | TGTGCCACCAGCCCCAGGGCAGGTAGTGGTGAGCAGTTCTTC
- | - | TRBJ1-1 | TRBV7-3 | CASSANGQGRAFF | TGTGCCAGCAGCGCTAACGGGCAGGGCAGAGCTTTCTTT
few | - | TRBJ1-2 | TRBV3-1/TRBV3-2 | CASSLRVGSVGGYTF | TGTGCCAGCAGCTTACGGGTCGGCAGCGTTGGAGGCTACACCTTC
- | TRBD2 | TRBJ2-5 | TRBV4-1 | CASSQLTSGGPGRETQYF | TGCGCCAGCAGCCAACTGACTAGCGGGGGGCCGGGAAGAGAGACCCAGTACTTC
- | TRBD1 | TRBJ2-3 | TRBV7-9 | CASGETGMQDTQYF | TGTGCCAGCGGAGAGACAGGGATGCAAGATACGCAGTATTTT
- | - | TRBJ1-2 | TRBV4-1 | CASNQEVANYGYTF | TGCGCCAGCAACCAAGAAGTAGCTAACTATGGCTACACCTTC
- | TRBD2 | TRBJ2-5 | TRBV7-7 | CASRPGLASGGAGETQYF | TGTGCTAGCAGACCGGGACTCGCTAGCGGGGGGGCCGGGGAGACCCAGTACTTC
few | - | TRBJ1-1 | TRBV5-1 | CASSFDSTEAFF | TGCGCCAGCAGCTTTGACAGCACTGAAGCTTTCTTT
- | TRBD1 | TRBJ2-3 | TRBV7-2 | CASSLAGTGGARSQYF | TGTGCCAGCAGCTTAGCCGGGACAGGGGGGGCACGGTCGCAGTATTTT
few | TRBD1 | TRBJ1-1 | TRBV11-1 | CASSRRGLEAAEAFF | TGTGCCAGCAGCCGCAGGGGGCTCGAGGCCGCTGAAGCTTTCTTT
- | - | TRBJ1-4 | TRBV7-2 | CASSLAAGSNEKLFF | TGTGCCAGCAGCTTAGCGGCAGGCTCCAATGAAAAACTGTTTTTT
few | TRBD2 | TRBJ2-2 | TRBV2 | CATLAGGFKSGELFF | TGTGCCACCTTAGCGGGGGGGTTCAAGTCCGGGGAGCTGTTTTTT
- | - | TRBJ1-6 | TRBV18 | CASSPLVSGNSPLHF | TGTGCCAGCTCACCACTCGTCAGTGGTAATTCACCCCTCCACTTT
- | - | TRBJ1-1 | TRBV15 | CATSRGGGGGVEAFF | TGTGCCACCAGCAGAGGAGGGGGGGGTGGTGTTGAAGCTTTCTTT
- | - | TRBJ1-1 | TRBV9 | CASADDRTDLNTEAFF | TGTGCCAGCGCAGACGACAGGACGGATCTTAACACTGAAGCTTTCTTT
- | TRBD1 | TRBJ2-6 | TRBV5-8 | CASSLGRGPGANVLTF | TGTGCCAGCAGCTTGGGCAGGGGGCCGGGGGCCAACGTCCTGACTTTC
- | TRBD1 | TRBJ1-5 | TRBV19 | CASTPEPLTGAISNQPQHF | TGTGCCAGTACGCCGGAGCCCCTAACAGGGGCGATTAGCAATCAGCCCCAGCATTTT
- | - | TRBJ1-1 | TRBV9 | CASSVEGHLNTEAFF | TGTGCCAGCAGCGTAGAGGGACATTTAAACACTGAAGCTTTCTTT
- | - | TRBJ1-2 | TRBV30 | CAWSFDGLYGYTF | TGTGCCTGGAGTTTCGACGGACTCTATGGCTACACCTTC
- | - | TRBJ2-4 | TRBV6-2/TRBV6-3 | CASSPEGIGKNIQYF | TGTGCCAGCAGCCCCGAGGGCATCGGCAAAAACATTCAGTACTTC
- | TRBD2 | TRBJ2-3 | TRBV4-2 | CASSQDRTRPGDTQYF | TGTGCCAGCAGCCAAGATCGGACTAGACCCGGGGATACGCAGTATTTT
- | - | TRBJ2-7 | TRBV7-2 | CASSSNARGDEQYF | TGTGCCAGCAGCTCGAACGCCAGGGGGGACGAGCAGTACTTC
- | - | TRBJ2-5 | TRBV18 | CASSSAASFGETQYF | TGTGCCAGCTCGTCCGCGGCCAGCTTCGGCGAGACCCAGTACTTC
- | - | TRBJ2-7 | TRBV5-1 | CASTLRQGGYEQYF | TGCGCCAGCACCCTCCGGCAGGGTGGCTACGAGCAGTACTTC
- | - | TRBJ2-1 | TRBV5-6 | CASSLGLNEQFF | TGTGCCAGCAGCTTGGGACTTAATGAGCAGTTCTTC
- | TRBD1 | TRBJ2-5 | TRBV5-1 | CASSFNTGGQETQYF | TGCGCCAGCAGCTTTAATACAGGGGGCCAAGAGACCCAGTACTTC
- | TRBD1 | TRBJ2-7 | TRBV5-6 | CASSWDRQHEQYF | TGTGCCAGCAGCTGGGACAGGCAGCACGAGCAGTACTTC
- | - | TRBJ2-7 | TRBV7-2 | CASSLSSGGYEQYF | TGTGCCAGCAGCTTAAGTAGTGGAGGATACGAGCAGTACTTC
- | TRBD1 | TRBJ1-1 | TRBV2 | CASRPGTGDTEAFF | TGTGCCAGCAGACCCGGGACAGGGGACACTGAAGCTTTCTTT
- | TRBD1 | TRBJ2-7 | TRBV9 | CASSVAGQGGYEQYF | TGTGCCAGCAGCGTAGCGGGACAGGGGGGCTACGAGCAGTACTTC
- | - | TRBJ1-3 | TRBV19 | CASSIGQGAGNTIYF | TGTGCCAGTAGTATTGGCCAGGGCGCTGGAAACACCATATATTTT
- | TRBD2 | TRBJ2-5 | TRBV6-2/TRBV6-3 | CASSWTSGGQETQYF | TGTGCCAGCAGTTGGACTAGCGGGGGGCAAGAGACCCAGTACTTC
few | TRBD2 | TRBJ2-2 | TRBV7-3 | CASSYLAGENTGELFF | TGTGCCAGCAGCTACTTAGCGGGGGAGAACACCGGGGAGCTGTTTTTT
- | TRBD1 | TRBJ1-5 | TRBV7-2 | CASSQGQGWVPPQHF | TGTGCCAGCAGCCAAGGACAGGGATGGGTTCCGCCCCAGCATTTT
- | TRBD1 | TRBJ2-1 | TRBV9 | CASSTRQGSYNEQFF | TGTGCCAGCAGCACCAGACAGGGTAGCTACAATGAGCAGTTCTTC